The next 8 T cell receptor beta chains were all read from a single sample in a study of shared clonotypes between healthy human individuals (dated by TCRdb to 2020 to 2021). For the CD8 naive samples, CD45RO-negative cells were positively selected for CCR7, yielding a CD45RA+CCR7+ population from which TemRA cells were excluded. Libraries were made using the immunoSEQ multiplex PCR assay. As stored in TCRdb, this immuneACCESS dataset retains in-frame rearrangements with V and J assigned. A fraction of the clones does not appear; measured against another copy, unresolved V genes explain less than half of the discrepancy, and the remainder lacks a known reason. The sample includes roughly 2.1 million clones, with 85% to 95% observed a single time. The ten largest clones take up over 1.5% of the sample. Material: naive CD8+ T cells from PBMCs. Read against the paper, the sample's cell subset or site label means: CD45RA+CCR7+. The origin of the receptors is a man aged 18-30 years in good health. Some clones in this sample may be carry-over from other donors' samples.

The J gene is TRBJ2-5, the V gene TRBV4-2; TRBD2 aligns across 7 bases. CDR1 and CDR2 from the germline V gene are LGHNA and YNFKEQ. J was trimmed by 7 bases and V by 0 bases; bases with no gene match: 11. The CDR3 is made up of 16 amino acids. CDR3 amino acids: CASSQDPGGPLRTQYF. Here the CDR3 DNA reads TGTGCCAGCAGCCAAGATCCGGGGGGACCCTTGCGGACCCAGTACTTC.

Worth noting for this clone: Within the sample, other DNA sequences also encode this same CDR3. V gene TRBV10-3 combines with J gene TRBJ1-5; the D is unclear. The CDR3 has 12 amino acids. The V end lost 3 bases, the J end lost 2 bases, and 2 bases lay between the germline ends. Germline CDR1 is ENHRY and CDR2 is SYGVKD. The CDR3 spells CAISDGNQPQHF. CDR3 DNA sequence: TGTGCCATCAGTGACGGCAATCAGCCCCAGCATTTT.

The chain joins TRBV28 to TRBJ1-5; D gene unclear. The CDR3 spans 15 residues. Germline V CDR1 and CDR2: MDHEN, SYDVKM. V lost 7 bases and J lost 4, with 17 bases in between. The CDR3 is CASTTGLRINQPQHF. CDR3 DNA sequence: TGTGCCAGCACGACCGGGCTCCGAATAAATCAGCCCCAGCATTTT.

The DNA of the CDR3 is TGTGCCAGCAGCCCTGTTACAGGTAGCACAGATACGCAGTATTTT. Protein: CASSPVTGSTDTQYF. This chain uses TRBV27 with TRBJ2-3; a possible D gene is TRBD1 (5 bases). This CDR3 is 15 amino acids long. V lost 6 bases to trimming and J lost 0 bases, with 13 bases between them. Germline V gene sequence: CDR1 MNHEY, CDR2 SMNVEV (reference sequence).

As regards this clone: Other nucleotide sequences from this sample produce the same CDR3. The V call is TRBV7-9, the J call TRBJ2-6, with D hard to call. Germline-derived CDR1 and CDR2 are SEHNR and FQNEAQ (reference sequence). The CDR3 length is 14 residues. The V end lost 5 bases, the J end lost 0 bases, and 5 bases lay between the germline ends. CDR3 sequence reads: CASSPTSGANVLTF. For the CDR3, the DNA is TGTGCCAGCAGCCCCACCTCTGGGGCCAACGTCCTGACTTTC. Combining the CDR3 with reference TRBV7-9 and TRBJ2-6 gives the whole variable domain DTGVSQNPRHKITKRGQNVTFRCDPISEHNRLYWYRQTLGQGPEFLTYFQNEAQLEKSRLLSDRFSAERPKGSFSTLEIQRTEQGDSAMYLCASSPTSGANVLTFGAGSRLTVL.

The V call is TRBV27, the J call TRBJ2-7, with D perhaps TRBD1 or TRBD2 (5 bases each). Germline lookup yields CDR1 MNHEY and CDR2 SMNVEV (reference sequence). V was trimmed by 5 bases and J by 5 bases, leaving 16 bases between them. The CDR3 contains 14 residues. CDR3 DNA sequence: TGTGCCAGCAGTCCCGGGACGGCGGCCCACGAGCAGTACTTC. The encoded protein is CASSPGTAAHEQYF.

This chain connects TRBV5-1 to TRBJ2-7; possible D gene TRBD1, 5 bases. CDR1 is SGHRS, CDR2 YFSETQ, per germline. The CDR3 extends over 14 amino acids. Trimming cost V 0 bases and J 5 bases, with 12 bases left between them. CDR3 amino acids: CASSLGQGRNEQYF. The CDR3 DNA sequence: TGCGCCAGCAGCTTGGGGCAGGGTCGGAACGAGCAGTACTTC. Full variable domain (outside the CDR3, taken from reference TRBV5-1 and TRBJ2-7): KAGVTQTPRYLIKTRGQQVTLSCSPISGHRSVSWYQQTPGQGLQFLFEYFSETQRNKGNFPGRFSGRQFSNSRSEMNVSTLELGDSALYLCASSLGQGRNEQYFGPGTRLTVT.

The chain couples TRBV19 to TRBJ2-1, with D perhaps assigned TRBD1 or TRBD2 (5 bases each). The CDR3 extends over 17 amino acids. V shed 5 bases and J shed 4 bases, with 21 bases lying between them. CDR1 and CDR2 (germline): LNHDA, SQIVND (reference sequence). CDR3 residues: CASSLSLGVGVYNEQFF. The DNA of the CDR3 is TGTGCCAGTAGTCTCTCTCTGGGGGTAGGGGTATACAATGAGCAGTTCTTC.